These T cell receptor beta chains were read from a single sample in a study of T cells in Graves' hyperthyroidism and ophthalmopathy. MiXCR, run by TCRdb on the multiplex PCR reads, gives a single entry per CDR3 protein. The table includes about 700,000 distinct CDR3 sequences, nearly 45% detected once. Material for sequencing was peripheral blood or thyroid tissue (not recorded which). The receptors here all came from an adult man with Graves' disease, either hyperthyroidism or ophthalmopathy (not recorded which). Each CDR3 is given without its conserved first and last residue.

j_call v_call cdr3_aa
TRBJ1-1 TRBV6-1 ASSARAATEAF
TRBJ2-7 TRBV3-1 ASSQDGGRSYEQY
TRBJ1-2 TRBV6-5 ASSYRVGRGGDDYGYT
TRBJ1-2 TRBV24-1 ATSETGSDGYT
TRBJ1-5 TRBV12-3/TRBV12-4 ASSLGATRVQH
TRBJ1-2 TRBV7-9 ASSERSGSYYGYT
TRBJ2-5 TRBV7-8 ASSLQESTGPQY
TRBJ2-7 TRBV6-5 ASGRTPSGEQY
TRBJ2-7 TRBV2 ASSSGQGSSYEQY
TRBJ2-7 TRBV20-1 SARDSGSSYEQY
TRBJ2-7 TRBV29-1 SVEDRRFSYEQY
TRBJ1-2 TRBV11-2 ASRTSGVLVGGQYYGYT
TRBJ2-5 TRBV2 ATSDQTGGLQETQY
TRBJ1-1 TRBV2 ASRTYTEAF
TRBJ2-7 TRBV7-3 ASSLQGSWGSYEQY
TRBJ2-7 TRBV7-9 ASTSTRFYEQY
TRBJ1-5 TRBV24-1 ATSDQDRGDQPQH
TRBJ1-1 TRBV2 ASRDQNGGTEAF
TRBJ2-7 TRBV7-8 ASSLEPGQGYEQY
TRBJ1-1 TRBV29-1 SSTGTGSGTEAF
TRBJ2-5 TRBV15 ATSRGTEETQY
TRBJ1-3 TRBV7-9 ASSLTRDRGPGNTIY
TRBJ1-4 TRBV20-1 SAPTGQDEKLF
TRBJ1-1 TRBV7-9 ASSFKMNTEAF
TRBJ1-5 TRBV2 ASGLGLVGQPQH
TRBJ1-2 TRBV7-2 ASREPGIPYYGYT
TRBJ2-5 TRBV20-1 SARDLAGNFQQETQY
TRBJ1-2 TRBV20-1 SARDDRNYGYT
TRBJ2-2 TRBV20-1 SAISGDTGELF
TRBJ1-1 TRBV7-8 ASSLERPTEAF
TRBJ2-7 TRBV5-1 ASSLTRNHEQY
TRBJ1-5 TRBV5-6 ASSFATDSNQPQH
TRBJ2-7 TRBV10-3 AISEGTSFY
TRBJ1-4 TRBV29-1 SVSQEPEKLF
TRBJ2-5 TRBV7-9 ASSFETAFQETQY